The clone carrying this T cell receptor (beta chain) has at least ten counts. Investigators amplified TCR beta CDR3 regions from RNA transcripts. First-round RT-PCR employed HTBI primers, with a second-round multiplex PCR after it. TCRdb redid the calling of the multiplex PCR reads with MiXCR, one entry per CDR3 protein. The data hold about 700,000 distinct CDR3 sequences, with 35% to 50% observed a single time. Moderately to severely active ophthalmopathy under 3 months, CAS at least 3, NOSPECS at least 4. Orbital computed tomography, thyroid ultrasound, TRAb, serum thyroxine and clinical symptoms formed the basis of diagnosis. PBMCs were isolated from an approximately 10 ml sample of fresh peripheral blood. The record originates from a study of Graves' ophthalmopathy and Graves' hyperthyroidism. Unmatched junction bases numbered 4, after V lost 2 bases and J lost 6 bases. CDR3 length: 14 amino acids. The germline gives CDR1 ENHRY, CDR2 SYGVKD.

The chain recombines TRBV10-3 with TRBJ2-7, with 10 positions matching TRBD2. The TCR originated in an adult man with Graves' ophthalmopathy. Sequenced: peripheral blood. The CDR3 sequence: CAISEGLAGVEQYF. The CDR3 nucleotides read TGTGCCATCAGTGAGGGCCTAGCGGGAGTCGAGCAGTACTTC.